This T cell receptor beta chain was recorded in a study of radiation and T cells in renal cell carcinoma. Time point given: blood 2 weeks post-SBRT. Sample treatment: 15 Gy SBRT to primary tumor, nephrectomy 4 weeks later. Overall study findings and caveats: Pretreatment tumor biopsies were lacking, so baseline clonotypes are unknown.

Produced via immunoSEQ multiplex PCR; TCRdb's table is partial and in-frame only. In the table there are fewer than 90,000 clones, just over 85% of which are singletons. On this clone: As yet, its antigen is unknown.

V dropped 2 bases and J dropped 1 base, with 9 bases sitting between them. Germline-derived CDR1 and CDR2 are MNHNS and SASEGT. The CDR3 totals 15 residues. The specimen comprised blood, sampled from a patient whose treatment included radiotherapy and nephrectomy. The TCR was taken from a woman between 45 and 65 years old with renal cell carcinoma. The chain has TRBV6-1 and TRBJ2-1; tentative D call: TRBD2 (5 bases). The CDR3 region has the DNA TGTGCCAGCAGTGAATTGGCGGGTTCCTACAATGAGCAGTTCTTC. Translated, it gives CASSELAGSYNEQFF.